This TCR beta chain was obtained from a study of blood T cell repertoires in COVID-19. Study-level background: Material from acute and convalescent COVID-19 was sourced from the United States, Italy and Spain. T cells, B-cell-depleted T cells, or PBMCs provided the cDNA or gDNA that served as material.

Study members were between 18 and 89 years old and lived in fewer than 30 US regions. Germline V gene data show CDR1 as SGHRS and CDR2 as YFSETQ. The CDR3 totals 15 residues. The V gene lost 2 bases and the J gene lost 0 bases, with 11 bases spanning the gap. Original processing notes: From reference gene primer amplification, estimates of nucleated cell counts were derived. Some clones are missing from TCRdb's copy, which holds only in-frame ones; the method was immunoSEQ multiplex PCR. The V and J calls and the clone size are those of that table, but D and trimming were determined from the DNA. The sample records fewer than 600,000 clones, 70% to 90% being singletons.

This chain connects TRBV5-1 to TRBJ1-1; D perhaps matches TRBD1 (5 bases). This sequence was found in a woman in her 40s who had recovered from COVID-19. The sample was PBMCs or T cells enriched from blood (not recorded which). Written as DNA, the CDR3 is TGCGCCAGCAGCTTCGACAGAGACATGAACACTGAAGCTTTCTTT. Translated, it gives CASSFDRDMNTEAFF. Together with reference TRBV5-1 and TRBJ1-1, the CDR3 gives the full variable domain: KAGVTQTPRYLIKTRGQQVTLSCSPISGHRSVSWYQQTPGQGLQFLFEYFSETQRNKGNFPGRFSGRQFSNSRSEMNVSTLELGDSALYLCASSFDRDMNTEAFFGQGTRLTVV.